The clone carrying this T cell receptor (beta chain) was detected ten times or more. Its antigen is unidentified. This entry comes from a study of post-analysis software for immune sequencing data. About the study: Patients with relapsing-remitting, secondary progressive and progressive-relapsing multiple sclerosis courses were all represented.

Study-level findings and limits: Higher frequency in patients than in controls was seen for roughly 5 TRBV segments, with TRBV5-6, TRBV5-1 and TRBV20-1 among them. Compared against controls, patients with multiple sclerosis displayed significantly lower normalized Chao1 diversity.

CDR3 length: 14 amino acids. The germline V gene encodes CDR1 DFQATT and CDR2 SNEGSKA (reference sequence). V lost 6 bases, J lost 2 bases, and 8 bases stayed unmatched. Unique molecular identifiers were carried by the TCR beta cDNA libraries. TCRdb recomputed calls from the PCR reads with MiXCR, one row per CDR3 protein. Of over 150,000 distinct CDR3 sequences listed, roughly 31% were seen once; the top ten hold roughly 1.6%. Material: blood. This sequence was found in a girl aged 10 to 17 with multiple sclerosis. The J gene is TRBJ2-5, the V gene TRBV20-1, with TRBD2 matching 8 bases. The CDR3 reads CSASGGPIQETQYF. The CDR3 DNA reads TGCAGTGCCAGCGGGGGCCCAATACAAGAGACCCAGTACTTC.